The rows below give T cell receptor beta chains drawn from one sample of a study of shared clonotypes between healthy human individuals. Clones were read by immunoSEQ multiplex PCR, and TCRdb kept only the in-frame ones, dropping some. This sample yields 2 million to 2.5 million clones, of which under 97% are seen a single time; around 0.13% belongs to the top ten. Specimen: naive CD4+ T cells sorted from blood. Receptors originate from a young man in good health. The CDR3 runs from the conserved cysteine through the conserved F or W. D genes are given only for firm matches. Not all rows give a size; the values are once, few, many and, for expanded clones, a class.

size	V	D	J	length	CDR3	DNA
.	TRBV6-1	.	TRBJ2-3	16	CASSGLSLISTDTQYF	TGTGCCAGCAGTGGTCTCTCTTTAATTAGCACAGATACGCAGTATTTT
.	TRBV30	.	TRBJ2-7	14	CAWSGTYLFLEQYF	TGTGCCTGGAGTGGGACATATCTTTTTCTCGAGCAGTACTTC
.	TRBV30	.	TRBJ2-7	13	CAWSVEHTYEQYF	TGTGCCTGGAGTGTAGAACACACCTACGAGCAGTACTTC
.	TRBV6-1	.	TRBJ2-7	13	CAIKGRRPYEQYF	TGTGCCATAAAAGGGCGGAGACCCTACGAGCAGTACTTC
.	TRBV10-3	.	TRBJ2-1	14	CAIKGPSSYNEQFF	TGTGCCATCAAAGGGCCGAGCTCCTACAATGAGCAGTTCTTC
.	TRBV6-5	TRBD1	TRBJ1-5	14	CASRSDRGQQPQHF	TGTGCCAGCAGGTCGGACAGGGGGCAACAGCCCCAGCATTTT
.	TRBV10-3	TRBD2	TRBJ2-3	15	CAISEKRESGDTQYF	TGTGCCATCAGTGAGAAGCGGGAGTCCGGAGATACGCAGTATTTT
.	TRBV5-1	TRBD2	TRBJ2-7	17	CASSRWSSGSSAYEQYF	TGCGCCAGCAGCCGTTGGTCCAGCGGGAGTAGTGCCTACGAGCAGTACTTC
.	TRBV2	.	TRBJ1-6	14	CASSFDRYNSPLHF	TGTGCCAGCAGTTTTGACAGGTATAATTCACCCCTCCACTTT
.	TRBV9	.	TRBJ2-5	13	CASSLPGVETQYF	TGTGCCAGCAGCCTCCCCGGGGTAGAGACCCAGTACTTC
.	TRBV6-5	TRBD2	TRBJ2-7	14	CASSYSSGTYEQYF	TGTGCCAGCAGTTACTCCAGCGGGACCTACGAGCAGTACTTC
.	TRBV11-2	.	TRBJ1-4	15	CASSEPGTLIEKLFF	TGTGCCAGCAGCGAACCCGGGACGTTGATTGAAAAACTGTTTTTT
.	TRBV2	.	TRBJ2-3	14	CASSGPVGTDTQYF	TGTGCCAGCAGCGGGCCTGTCGGCACAGATACGCAGTATTTT
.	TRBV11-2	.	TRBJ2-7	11	CASSSFYRRYF	TGTGCCAGCAGCTCATTCTACCGGCGGTACTTC
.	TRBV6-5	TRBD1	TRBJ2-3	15	CASSRGQPSTDTQYF	TGTGCCAGCAGCCGGGGACAGCCTAGCACAGATACGCAGTATTTT
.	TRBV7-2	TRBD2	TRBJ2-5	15	CASSSTSGGQETQYF	TGTGCCAGCAGCTCCACTAGCGGCGGACAAGAGACCCAGTACTTC
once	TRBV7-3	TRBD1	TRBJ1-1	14	CASSFQGDETEAFF	TGTGCCAGCAGCTTTCAGGGGGATGAAACTGAAGCTTTCTTT
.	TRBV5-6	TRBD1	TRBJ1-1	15	CASSLRDRMNTEAFF	TGTGCCAGCAGCCTCCGGGACAGGATGAACACTGAAGCTTTCTTT
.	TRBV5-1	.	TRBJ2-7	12	CASSLKGDEQYF	TGCGCCAGCAGCTTGAAAGGGGACGAGCAGTACTTC
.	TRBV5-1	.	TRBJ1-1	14	CASSQGDGGTEAFF	TGCGCCAGCAGCCAAGGGGACGGGGGCACTGAAGCTTTCTTT
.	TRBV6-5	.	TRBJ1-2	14	CASSPPGKDGGYTF	TGTGCCAGCAGCCCCCCAGGGAAGGATGGTGGCTACACCTTC
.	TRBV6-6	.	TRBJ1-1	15	CASSNNQGKNTEAFF	TGTGCCAGCAGTAACAATCAGGGGAAGAACACTGAAGCTTTCTTT
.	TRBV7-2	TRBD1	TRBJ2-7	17	CASSLVFAAGGSYEQYF	TGTGCCAGCAGCTTAGTTTTCGCGGCAGGGGGCTCCTACGAGCAGTACTTC
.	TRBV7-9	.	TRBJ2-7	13	CASSSRTSYEQYF	TGTGCCAGCAGCTCCAGGACGTCCTACGAGCAGTACTTC
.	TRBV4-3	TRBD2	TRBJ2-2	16	CASSFLAGGVTGELFF	TGCGCCAGCAGCTTCTTAGCGGGGGGCGTCACCGGGGAGCTGTTTTTT
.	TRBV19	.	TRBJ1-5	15	CASSPTANSNQPQHF	TGTGCCAGTAGTCCGACAGCAAATAGCAATCAGCCCCAGCATTTT
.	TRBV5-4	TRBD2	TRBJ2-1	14	CASSLTSGNNEQFF	TGTGCCAGCAGTTTGACTAGCGGAAACAATGAGCAGTTCTTC
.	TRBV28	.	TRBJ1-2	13	CASSLYGHYGYTF	TGTGCCAGCAGTTTGTACGGCCACTATGGCTACACCTTC
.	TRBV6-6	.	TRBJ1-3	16	CASSSSYSGAGNTIYF	.
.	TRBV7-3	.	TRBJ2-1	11	CASSKGGEQFF	TGTGCCAGCAGCAAAGGGGGTGAGCAGTTCTTC
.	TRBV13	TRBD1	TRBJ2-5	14	CASSVSGQGGLWYF	TGTGCCAGCAGCGTCTCAGGACAGGGGGGGCTTTGGTACTTC
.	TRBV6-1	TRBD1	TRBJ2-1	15	CASRRTGGRYNEQFF	TGTGCCAGCAGACGGACAGGGGGAAGGTACAATGAGCAGTTCTTC
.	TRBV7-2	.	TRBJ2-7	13	CASSGRASYEQYF	TGTGCCAGCAGTGGCAGGGCCTCCTACGAGCAGTACTTC
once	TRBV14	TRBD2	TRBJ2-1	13	CASSQGSTSEKFF	TGTGCCAGCAGCCAAGGATCGACTAGCGAGAAGTTCTTC
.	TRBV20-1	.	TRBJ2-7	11	CSAREGPPGVF	TGCAGTGCTAGAGAGGGTCCCCCAGGTGTCTTC
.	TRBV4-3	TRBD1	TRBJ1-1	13	CASSRRQGTEAFF	TGCGCCAGCAGCCGAAGACAGGGGACTGAGGCTTTCTTT
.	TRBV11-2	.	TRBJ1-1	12	CASSLKKTEAFF	TGTGCCAGCAGCTTGAAGAAGACTGAAGCTTTCTTT
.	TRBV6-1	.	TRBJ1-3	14	CASSAGISGNTIYF	TGTGCCAGCAGTGCAGGGATCTCTGGAAACACCATATATTTT
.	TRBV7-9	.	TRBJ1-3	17	CASSLVLLSISGNTIYF	TGTGCCAGCAGCTTAGTGTTGTTGTCGATCTCTGGAAACACCATATATTTT
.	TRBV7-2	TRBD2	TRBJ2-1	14	CASSPPGGFSEQFF	TGTGCCAGCAGCCCGCCCGGGGGGTTCAGTGAGCAGTTCTTC
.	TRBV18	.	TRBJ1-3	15	CASSAGSDSGNTIYF	TGTGCCAGCTCGGCCGGCTCCGACTCTGGAAACACCATATATTTT
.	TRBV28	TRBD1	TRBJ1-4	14	CASRTGTGGEKLFF	TGTGCCAGCAGGACCGGGACAGGGGGCGAAAAACTGTTTTTT
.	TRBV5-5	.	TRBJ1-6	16	CASSLHVQGSISPLHF	TGTGCCAGCAGCTTGCACGTTCAGGGTTCGATTTCACCCCTCCACTTT
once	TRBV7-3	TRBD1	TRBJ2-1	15	CASSLMGTGGNEQFF	TGTGCCAGCAGCTTAATGGGGACAGGGGGCAATGAGCAGTTCTTC
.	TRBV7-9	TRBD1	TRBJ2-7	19	CASSLTNPGTGTIRGEQYF	TGTGCCAGCAGCCTAACCAACCCCGGGACAGGGACAATTCGTGGCGAGCAGTACTTC
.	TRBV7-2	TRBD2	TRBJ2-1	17	CASSLDRGGARLNEQFF	TGTGCCAGCAGCTTAGATCGGGGGGGAGCCCGGTTGAATGAGCAGTTCTTC
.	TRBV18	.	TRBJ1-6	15	CASSQDTIPNSPLHF	TGTGCCAGCTCACAGGACACTATCCCCAATTCACCCCTCCACTTT
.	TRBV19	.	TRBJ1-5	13	CASRGSYNQPQHF	TGTGCCAGTAGGGGCAGTTACAATCAGCCCCAGCATTTT
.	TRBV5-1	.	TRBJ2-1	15	CASSLALPPLDEQFF	TGCGCCAGCAGCTTGGCCCTACCTCCTCTCGATGAGCAGTTCTTC